This TCR beta chain is from a study of blood T cell repertoires in COVID-19. J was trimmed by 1 base and V by 6 bases; bases with no gene match: 11. This CDR3 comprises 16 residues. Looked up from germline, CDR1 is SNHLY and CDR2 is FYNNEI. Sequencing was performed with immunoSEQ multiplex PCR; in TCRdb, only in-frame clones are kept and a portion is missing. The sample carries about 310,000 clones, around 90% recorded once. This chain connects TRBV2 to TRBJ1-1, with 7 bases fitting TRBD1. This TCR came from a woman aged 40-49 years with COVID-19, enrolled during active disease. Sequenced: peripheral blood. CDR3 region: CASRRESGGWNTEAFF. The CDR3 DNA reads as TGTGCCAGCAGGAGAGAGTCAGGGGGTTGGAACACTGAAGCTTTCTTT.